A single sample gave rise to the 27 T cell receptor beta chains below, sequenced in a study of blood T cell repertoires in COVID-19. Using immunoSEQ multiplex PCR, the repertoire was profiled, and TCRdb retains in-frame clones only, with some absent. The table records about 120,000 clones, around 86% of them present only once. The sequenced material came from peripheral blood. All receptors derive from a man in his 60s with acute or convalescent COVID-19.

V and J are TRBV9 and TRBJ1-1, with D unclear. The length of the CDR3 is 14 residues. The germline V and J ends were trimmed by 3 bases and 1 base, with 10 bases remaining between them. The V gene's germline CDR1 is SGDLS and CDR2 YYNGEE. The CDR3 bases are TGTGCCAGCAGCGCCTGGGCAGGGAACACTGAAGCTTTCTTT. Residues: CASSAWAGNTEAFF. Complete variable domain (other parts from reference TRBV9 and TRBJ1-1): DSGVTQTPKHLITATGQRVTLRCSPRSGDLSVYWYQQSLDQGLQFLIQYYNGEERAKGNILERFSAQQFPDLHSELNLSSLELGDSALYFCASSAWAGNTEAFFGQGTRLTVV.

The chain has TRBV28 and TRBJ1-5; TRBD1 is a possible D gene (5 bases). CDR1 and CDR2 (germline): MDHEN, SYDVKM. Trimming stripped 3 bases from V and 5 bases from J, with 14 bases between. The CDR3 has 15 residues. CDR3 DNA: TGTGCCAGCAGTTTCCAACGGAGGGGAGATCAGCCCCAGCATTTT. Protein: CASSFQRRGDQPQHF. Full variable domain (missing parts from reference TRBV28 and TRBJ1-5): DVKVTQSSRYLVKRTGEKVFLECVQDMDHENMFWYRQDPGLGLRLIYFSYDVKMKEKGDIPEGYSVSREKKERFSLILESASTNQTSMYLCASSFQRRGDQPQHFGDGTRLSIL.

The chain couples TRBV29-1 to TRBJ2-7; 12 nucleotides match TRBD1. CDR1 and CDR2 (germline): SQVTM, ANQGSEA. There are 12 residues in the CDR3. The V segment lost 6 bases and the J segment 6 bases; nucleotides outside the gene matches: 3. The DNA for the CDR3 is TGCAGCGTGGGGACAGGGGGCGGCGAGCAGTACTTC. Its translation: CSVGTGGGEQYF.

The V gene is TRBV12-3 or TRBV12-4, the J gene TRBJ1-3; a weak D match, TRBD1 (5 bases). V gave up 7 bases and J gave up 2 bases, with 9 bases separating them. The CDR3 runs to 13 residues. The DNA of the CDR3 is TGTGCCAGCACTCCGACAGCTGGAAACACCATATATTTT. It yields the protein CASTPTAGNTIYF.

This clone was detected once. CDR3 sequence: CASSLQDQPQHF. The CDR3 bases are TGTGCCAGCAGTTTACAGGATCAGCCCCAGCATTTT. V usage is TRBV28 and J usage is TRBJ1-5; unclear D gene. CDR1 and CDR2 from the germline V gene are MDHEN and SYDVKM. Deletions cut 2 bases from V and 5 bases from J, with 4 bases between. CDR3 size: 12 residues.

The CDR3 is CASRTSGSFVGELFF. DNA for the CDR3: TGTGCCAGCAGGACTAGCGGGAGCTTCGTCGGGGAGCTGTTTTTT. This chain uses TRBV28 with TRBJ2-2, with TRBD2 identical over 12 bases. Germline V gene sequence: CDR1 MDHEN, CDR2 SYDVKM. The length of the CDR3 is 15 residues. Unmatched junction bases numbered 6, after V lost 6 bases and J lost 7 bases. The variable domain in full, completed from reference TRBV28 and TRBJ2-2, reads DVKVTQSSRYLVKRTGEKVFLECVQDMDHENMFWYRQDPGLGLRLIYFSYDVKMKEKGDIPEGYSVSREKKERFSLILESASTNQTSMYLCASRTSGSFVGELFFGEGSRLTVL.

The chain combines TRBV9 with TRBJ1-4; 8 bases are a match to TRBD1. Germline CDR1 SGDLS, CDR2 YYNGEE. This CDR3 region has 17 residues. J lost 7 bases, V lost 3 bases, and 14 bases had no gene match. The CDR3 loop is CASSGTGTPFLGEKLFF. DNA for the CDR3: TGTGCCAGCAGCGGGACAGGGACGCCCTTCCTGGGTGAAAAACTGTTTTTT.

The J gene is TRBJ1-4, the V gene TRBV5-1; maybe TRBD1 (6 bases). The germline V gene has CDR1 SGHRS and CDR2 YFSETQ. The germline V and J ends were trimmed by 0 bases and 8 bases, with 14 bases remaining between them. The CDR3 is made up of 15 amino acids. DNA of the CDR3: TGCGCCAGCAGCTTGGTTGGACAGTCGGAGGAAAAACTGTTTTTT. Its protein product is CASSLVGQSEEKLFF.

The chain couples TRBV7-3 to TRBJ2-3, with 8 bases lining up with TRBD2. V shed 2 bases, J shed 2 bases, and the junction held 6 bases outside the gene matches. The CDR3 consists of 16 residues. Per the germline V gene, CDR1 is SGHTA and CDR2 is FQGTGA. CDR3 sequence reads: CASSLGSGAFTDTQYF. The CDR3 bases are TGTGCCAGCAGCTTAGGTAGCGGGGCATTCACAGATACGCAGTATTTT.

The V gene is TRBV7-9, the J gene TRBJ1-1, with TRBD1 as a possible D gene (6 bases). Germline V CDR1 and CDR2: SEHNR, FQNEAQ (reference sequence). V was clipped by 5 bases and J by 8 bases, with 18 bases between them. The length of the CDR3 is 14 residues. The CDR3 bases are TGTGCCAGCAGCGCACGGGAGGGGGGCCGAGAAGCTTTCTTT. Amino acids: CASSAREGGREAFF.

The J gene is TRBJ1-5, the V gene TRBV11-2, with TRBD1 identical over 9 bases. With 5 bases clipped from V and 4 bases from J, the junction kept 0 bases outside the gene matches. Germline CDR1 reads SGHAT; CDR2 reads FQNNGV. The CDR3 is 13 residues long. CDR3 loop: CASSGQGNQPQHF. DNA for the CDR3: TGTGCCAGCAGCGGACAGGGGAATCAGCCCCAGCATTTT.

This clone came up a few times. The chain employs TRBV7-9 and TRBJ2-3; D unclear. Germline V gene sequence: CDR1 SEHNR, CDR2 FQNEAQ (reference sequence). V lost 2 bases and J 6 bases, leaving 12 bases between the germline ends. The CDR3 sequence is 14 residues long. The chain's CDR3 is CASSLTTTADTQYF. CDR3 DNA sequence: TGTGCCAGCAGCTTAACCACTACCGCGGATACGCAGTATTTT.

The chain is built from TRBV12-3 or TRBV12-4 and TRBJ1-2; 7 bases map to TRBD1. Losses at the gene ends were 5 bases for V and 8 bases for J; bases not matched to a gene: 5. The CDR3 loop spans 12 amino acids. CDR3: CASSDRDRGYTF. Written as DNA, the CDR3 is TGTGCCAGCAGTGACAGGGACCGGGGCTACACCTTC.

The chain links TRBV5-1 to TRBJ2-7; 11 positions agree with TRBD2. Trimming cost V 3 bases and J 0 bases; bases outside gene matches: 5. This CDR3 has 16 residues. Germline V lookup: CDR1 SGHRS, CDR2 YFSETQ. DNA for the CDR3: TGCGCCAGCAGCTATGACACTAGCGGGAGCTCCTACGAGCAGTACTTC. This encodes CASSYDTSGSSYEQYF.

CDR3 nucleotide sequence: TGTGCCAGCTCACCAGGGACAGAAAGCAATCAGCCCCAGCATTTT. Amino acids: CASSPGTESNQPQHF. The chain couples TRBV18 to TRBJ1-5; TRBD1 matches 7 bases. Germline lookup yields CDR1 KGHSH and CDR2 LQKENI. This CDR3 comprises 15 residues. J gave up 1 base and V 2 bases, and 2 bases lay outside the gene matches. The full variable domain, rest sourced from reference TRBV18 and TRBJ1-5, is NAGVMQNPRHLVRRRGQEARLRCSPMKGHSHVYWYRQLPEEGLKFMVYLQKENIIDESGMPKERFSAEFPKEGPSILRIQQVVRGDSAAYFCASSPGTESNQPQHFGDGTRLSIL.

This clone was seen more than once but under ten times. V usage is TRBV30 and J usage is TRBJ2-4; 7 bases are a match to TRBD1. Germline CDR1 GTSNPN, CDR2 SVGIG (reference sequence). The ends lost 0 bases at V and 6 bases at J; junction bases unmatched: 2. CDR3 length equals 13 residues. CDR3: CAWSVRTGNIQYF. In nucleotides, the CDR3 is TGTGCCTGGAGTGTACGGACAGGAAACATTCAGTACTTC.

This sequence joins TRBV11-3 and TRBJ1-1, with D perhaps matching TRBD1 (6 bases). Germline lookup yields CDR1 SGHNT and CDR2 YENEEA. CDR3 length: 14 amino acids. V shed 6 bases and J shed 1 base, with 12 bases lying between them. CDR3 loop: CASSLQGGNTEAFF. Written as DNA, the CDR3 is TGTGCCAGCAGTTTACAGGGCGGGAACACTGAAGCTTTCTTT.

This chain uses TRBV7-9 with TRBJ1-6; D is unresolved. The V and J ends lost 3 bases and 9 bases respectively, with 12 bases between them. CDR1 SEHNR and CDR2 FQNEAQ come from the germline V gene (reference sequence). The CDR3 runs to 14 residues. The CDR3 spells CASSFGSEGSPLHF. The CDR3, as DNA: TGTGCCAGCAGCTTTGGGTCGGAGGGTTCACCCCTCCACTTT.

The chain is built from TRBV11-2 and TRBJ2-1, with D possibly TRBD2 on 6 matching bases. This CDR3 region has 16 residues. Germline V lookup: CDR1 SGHAT, CDR2 FQNNGV. Trimming removed 1 base at V and 5 bases at J, with 15 bases between. As DNA, the CDR3 is TGTGCCAGCAGCTTAGTAGCGGACCCCGGCGACAATGAGCAGTTCTTC. Protein product: CASSLVADPGDNEQFF.

V usage is TRBV6-6 and J usage is TRBJ1-5, with 7 bases fitting TRBD1. The CDR3 length is 12 residues. V lost 6 bases to trimming and J lost 10 bases; unmatched junction nucleotides: 6. Germline CDR1 MNHNY, CDR2 SVGAGI (reference sequence). The CDR3 DNA is TGTGCCAGCAGCCTGAGGACAGGCCCCCAGCATTTT. It translates to CASSLRTGPQHF.

This chain links TRBV27 with TRBJ2-1; TRBD2 aligns across 12 bases. V dropped 5 bases and J dropped 2; count of bases not matched to a gene: 4. Germline V gene data show CDR1 as MNHEY and CDR2 as SMNVEV (reference sequence). The CDR3 spans 16 residues. The CDR3 here is CASSTRLAGAYNEQFF. In DNA form, the CDR3 reads TGTGCCAGCAGTACCCGACTAGCGGGAGCCTACAATGAGCAGTTCTTC.

The gene calls are TRBV27 and TRBJ2-1; tentatively, D is TRBD2 (6 bases). Per the germline V gene, CDR1 is MNHEY and CDR2 is SMNVEV (reference sequence). V was clipped by 5 bases and J by 3 bases, with 23 bases between them. CDR3 length: 18 amino acids. The CDR3 DNA sequence: TGTGCCAGCAGTCCTAGGCTTACTAGCTTCGGAGGCTACAATGAGCAGTTCTTC. It yields the protein CASSPRLTSFGGYNEQFF.

The CDR3 sequence: CAWNGLADNEQFF. The CDR3 nucleotides read TGTGCCTGGAATGGGCTAGCGGACAATGAGCAGTTCTTC. This chain uses TRBV30 with TRBJ2-1, with 7 bases lining up with TRBD2. From germline, CDR1 is GTSNPN and CDR2 SVGIG (reference sequence). Germline trimming cut 4 bases from V and 5 bases from J; bases unmatched to any gene: 5. CDR3 length: 13 residues.

On this clone: The same CDR3 can be traced to other DNA sequences in this sample. The chain joins TRBV7-3 to TRBJ2-5, with D possibly TRBD2 on 6 matching bases. V lost 5 bases, J lost 2 bases, and 9 bases lay in between. Germline CDR1 and CDR2: SGHTA and FQGTGA. CDR3 length: 13 residues. The CDR3, as DNA: TGTGCCAGCAGCCGGGACTCTCAAGAGACCCAGTACTTC. Translating gives CASSRDSQETQYF.

V gene TRBV3-1 (or the pseudogene TRBV3-2) combines with J gene TRBJ2-1; the match to TRBD2 covers 8 bases. CDR3 length: 15 residues. CDR1 LGHDT and CDR2 YNNKEL come from the germline V gene (reference sequence). The junction had 4 bases not matched to a gene; V was cut back by 3 bases and J by 3 bases. CDR3 sequence (DNA): TGTGCCAGCAGCCAGTCACGGGGGGGCTACAATGAGCAGTTCTTC. It yields the protein CASSQSRGGYNEQFF.

The chain combines TRBV7-2 with TRBJ2-7, with D tentatively TRBD1 (6 bases). Germline V gives CDR1 SGHTA, CDR2 FQGNSA. This CDR3 contains 15 residues. V lost 5 bases, J lost 1 base, and 15 bases lay in between. The CDR3 bases are TGTGCCAGCAGCCCCCGGTGGGGGCATTCCTACGAGCAGTACTTC. Amino acids: CASSPRWGHSYEQYF.

V usage is TRBV6-5 and J usage is TRBJ1-6, with D possibly matching TRBD1 (6 bases). Trimming took 3 bases from V and 5 from J, leaving 11 bases between them. The CDR3 covers 15 residues. Germline assignment: CDR1 MNHEY and CDR2 SVGAGI. CDR3 region: CASSYARTDNSPLHF. The CDR3 nucleotides read TGTGCCAGCAGTTATGCCCGGACAGATAATTCACCCCTCCACTTT.